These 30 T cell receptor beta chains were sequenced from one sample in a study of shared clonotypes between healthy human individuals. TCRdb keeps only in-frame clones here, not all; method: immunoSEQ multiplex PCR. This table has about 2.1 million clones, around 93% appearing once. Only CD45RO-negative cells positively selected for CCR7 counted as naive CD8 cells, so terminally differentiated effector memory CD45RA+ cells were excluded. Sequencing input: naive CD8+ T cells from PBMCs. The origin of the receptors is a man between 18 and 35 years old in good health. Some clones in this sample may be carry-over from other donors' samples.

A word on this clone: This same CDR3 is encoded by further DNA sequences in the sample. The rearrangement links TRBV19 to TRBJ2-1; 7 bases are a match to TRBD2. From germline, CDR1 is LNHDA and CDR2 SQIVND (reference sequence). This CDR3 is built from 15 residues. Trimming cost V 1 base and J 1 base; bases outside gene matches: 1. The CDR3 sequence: CASSIAGGSYNEQFF. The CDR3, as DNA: TGTGCCAGTAGTATAGCGGGAGGTTCCTACAATGAGCAGTTCTTC.

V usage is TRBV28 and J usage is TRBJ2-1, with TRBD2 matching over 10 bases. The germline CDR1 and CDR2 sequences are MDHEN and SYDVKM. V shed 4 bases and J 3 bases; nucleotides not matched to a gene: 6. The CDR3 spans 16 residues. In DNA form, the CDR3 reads TGTGCCAGCAGTTCGGGACTAGCGCCAATCTACAATGAGCAGTTCTTC. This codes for CASSSGLAPIYNEQFF.

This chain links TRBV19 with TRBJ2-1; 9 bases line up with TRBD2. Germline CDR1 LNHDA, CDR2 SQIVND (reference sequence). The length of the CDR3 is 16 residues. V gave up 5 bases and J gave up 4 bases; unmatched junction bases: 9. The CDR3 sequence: CASSSLAGVGYNEQFF. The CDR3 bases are TGTGCCAGTAGTTCCTTAGCGGGAGTTGGTTACAATGAGCAGTTCTTC.

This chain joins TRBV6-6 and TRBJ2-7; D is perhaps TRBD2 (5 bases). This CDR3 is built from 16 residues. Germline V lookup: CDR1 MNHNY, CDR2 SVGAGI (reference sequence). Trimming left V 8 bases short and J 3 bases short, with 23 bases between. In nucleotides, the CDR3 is TGTGCCAGCCAGACGGCCGGGAAGCGAGGCCGCTACGAGCAGTACTTC. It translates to CASQTAGKRGRYEQYF.

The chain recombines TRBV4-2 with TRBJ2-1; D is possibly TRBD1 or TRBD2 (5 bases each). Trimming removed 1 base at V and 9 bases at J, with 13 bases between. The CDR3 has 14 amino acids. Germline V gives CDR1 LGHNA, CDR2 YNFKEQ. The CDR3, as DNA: TGTGCCAGCAGCCAAGGTGGACGGGGCCGTGAGCAGTTCTTC. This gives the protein CASSQGGRGREQFF.

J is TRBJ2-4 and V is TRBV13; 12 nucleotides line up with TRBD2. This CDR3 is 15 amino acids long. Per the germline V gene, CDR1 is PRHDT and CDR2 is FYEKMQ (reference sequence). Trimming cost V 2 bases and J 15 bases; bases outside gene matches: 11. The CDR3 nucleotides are TGTGCCAGCAGCTTACGGACTAGCGGGGTGCCAATGCGGTACTTC. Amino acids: CASSLRTSGVPMRYF.

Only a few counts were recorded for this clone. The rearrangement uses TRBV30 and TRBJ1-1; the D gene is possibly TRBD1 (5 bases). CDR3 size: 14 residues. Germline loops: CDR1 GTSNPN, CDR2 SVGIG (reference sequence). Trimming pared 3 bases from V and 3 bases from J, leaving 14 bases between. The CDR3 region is CAWRSPRGDTEAFF. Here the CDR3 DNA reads TGTGCCTGGAGGTCCCCCCGAGGGGACACTGAAGCTTTCTTT.

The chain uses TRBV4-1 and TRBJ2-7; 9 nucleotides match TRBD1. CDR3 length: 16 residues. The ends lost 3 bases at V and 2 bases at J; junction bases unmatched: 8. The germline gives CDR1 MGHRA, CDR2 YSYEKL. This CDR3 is CASSHGSGQGAYEQYF. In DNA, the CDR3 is TGCGCCAGCAGCCATGGATCGGGACAGGGCGCCTACGAGCAGTACTTC.

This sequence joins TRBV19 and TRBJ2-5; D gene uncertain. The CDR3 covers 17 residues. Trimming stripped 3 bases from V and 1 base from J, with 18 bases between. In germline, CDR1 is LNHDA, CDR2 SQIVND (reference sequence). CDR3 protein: CASSIVGFGGPQETQYF. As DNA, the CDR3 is TGTGCCAGTAGTATTGTCGGTTTCGGCGGTCCCCAAGAGACCCAGTACTTC. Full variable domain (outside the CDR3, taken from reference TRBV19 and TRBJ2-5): DGGITQSPKYLFRKEGQNVTLSCEQNLNHDAMYWYRQDPGQGLRLIYYSQIVNDFQKGDIAEGYSVSREKKESFPLTVTSAQKNPTAFYLCASSIVGFGGPQETQYFGPGTRLLVL.

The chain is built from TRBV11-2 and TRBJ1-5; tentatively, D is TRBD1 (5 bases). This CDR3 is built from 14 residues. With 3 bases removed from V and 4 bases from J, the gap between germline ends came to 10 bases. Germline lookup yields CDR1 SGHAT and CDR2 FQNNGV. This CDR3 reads CASSLGTANQPQHF. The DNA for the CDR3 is TGTGCCAGCAGCTTGGGGACGGCAAATCAGCCCCAGCATTTT.

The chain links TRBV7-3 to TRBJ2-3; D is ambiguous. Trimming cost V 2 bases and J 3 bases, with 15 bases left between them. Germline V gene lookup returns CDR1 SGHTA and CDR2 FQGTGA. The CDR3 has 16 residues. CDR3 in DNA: TGTGCCAGCAGCTTAGGAGAACGGGTTGGGACAGATACGCAGTATTTT. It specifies CASSLGERVGTDTQYF.

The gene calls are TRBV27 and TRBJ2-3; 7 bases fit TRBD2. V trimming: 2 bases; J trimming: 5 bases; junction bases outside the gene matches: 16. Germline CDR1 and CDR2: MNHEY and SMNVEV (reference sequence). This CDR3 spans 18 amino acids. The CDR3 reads CASSLLVDSGPHLDTQYF. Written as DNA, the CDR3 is TGTGCCAGCAGTTTACTCGTCGATAGCGGGCCGCACTTAGATACGCAGTATTTT.

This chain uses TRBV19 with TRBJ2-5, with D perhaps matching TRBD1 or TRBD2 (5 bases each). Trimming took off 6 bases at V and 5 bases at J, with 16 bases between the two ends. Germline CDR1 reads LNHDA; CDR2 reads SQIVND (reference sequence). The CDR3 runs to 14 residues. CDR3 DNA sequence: TGTGCCAGTAGGTCGAAGAGTTGGGGGGAGACCCAGTACTTC. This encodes CASRSKSWGETQYF.

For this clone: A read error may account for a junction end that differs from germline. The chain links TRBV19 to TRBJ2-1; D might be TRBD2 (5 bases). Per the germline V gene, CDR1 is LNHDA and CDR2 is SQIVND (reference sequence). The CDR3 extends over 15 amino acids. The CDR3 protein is CASRIASYSYNEQFF. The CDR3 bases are TGTGCCAGTAGGATAGCTAGCTACTCCTACAATGAGCAGTTCTTC.

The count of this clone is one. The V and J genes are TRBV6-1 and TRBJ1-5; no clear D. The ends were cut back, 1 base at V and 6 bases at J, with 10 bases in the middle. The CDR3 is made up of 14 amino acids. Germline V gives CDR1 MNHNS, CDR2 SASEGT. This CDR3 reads CASSEDMGIQPQHF. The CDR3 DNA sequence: TGTGCCAGCAGTGAAGATATGGGGATTCAGCCCCAGCATTTT.

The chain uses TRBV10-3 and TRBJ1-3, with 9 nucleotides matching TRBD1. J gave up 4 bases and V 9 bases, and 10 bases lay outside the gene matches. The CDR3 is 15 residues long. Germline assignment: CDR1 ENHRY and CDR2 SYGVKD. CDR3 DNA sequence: TGTGCCATGACCACTGGGACAGGGCTCGGAAACACCATATATTTT. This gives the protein CAMTTGTGLGNTIYF.

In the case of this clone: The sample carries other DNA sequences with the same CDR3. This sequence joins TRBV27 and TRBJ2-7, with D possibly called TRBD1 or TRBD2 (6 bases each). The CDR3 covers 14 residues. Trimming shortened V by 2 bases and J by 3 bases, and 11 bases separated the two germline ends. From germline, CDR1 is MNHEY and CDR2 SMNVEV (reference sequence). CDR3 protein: CASSLIGGSYEQYF. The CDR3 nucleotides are TGTGCCAGCAGTTTAATCGGGGGCAGCTACGAGCAGTACTTC.

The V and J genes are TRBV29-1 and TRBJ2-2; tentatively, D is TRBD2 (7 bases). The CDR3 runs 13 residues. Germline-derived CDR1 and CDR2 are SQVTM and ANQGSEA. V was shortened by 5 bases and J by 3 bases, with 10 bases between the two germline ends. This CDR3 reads CSVRGGDTGELFF. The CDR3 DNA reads TGCAGCGTTAGGGGGGGAGACACCGGGGAGCTGTTTTTT.

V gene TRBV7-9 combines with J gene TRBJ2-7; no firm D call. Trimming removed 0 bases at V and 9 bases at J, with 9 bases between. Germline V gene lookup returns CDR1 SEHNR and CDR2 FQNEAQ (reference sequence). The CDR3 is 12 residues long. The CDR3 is CASSLAHGGQYF. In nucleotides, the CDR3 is TGTGCCAGCAGCTTAGCCCACGGCGGGCAGTACTTC.

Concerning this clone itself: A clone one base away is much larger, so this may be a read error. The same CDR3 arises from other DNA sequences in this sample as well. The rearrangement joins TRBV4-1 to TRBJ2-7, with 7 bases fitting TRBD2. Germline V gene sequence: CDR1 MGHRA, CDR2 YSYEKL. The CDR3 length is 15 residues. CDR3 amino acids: CASSQGHTGGYEQYF. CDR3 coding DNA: TGTGCCAGCAGCCAAGGCCACACGGGGGGCTACGAGCAGTACTTC.

The CDR3: CASSYGGGEQFF. The DNA for the CDR3 is TGTGCCAGCAGTTACGGGGGCGGGGAGCAGTTCTTC. The chain couples TRBV27 to TRBJ2-1; tentatively, D is TRBD1 or TRBD2 (6 bases each). This CDR3 comprises 12 residues. The germline CDR1 and CDR2 sequences are MNHEY and SMNVEV (reference sequence). V shed 4 bases and J shed 10 bases, with 11 bases lying between them.

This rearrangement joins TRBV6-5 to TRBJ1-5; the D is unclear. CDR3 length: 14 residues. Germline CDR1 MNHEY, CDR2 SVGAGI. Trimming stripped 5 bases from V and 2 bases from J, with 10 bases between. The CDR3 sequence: CASSPDGGNQPQHF. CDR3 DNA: TGTGCCAGCAGTCCGGACGGGGGCAATCAGCCCCAGCATTTT.

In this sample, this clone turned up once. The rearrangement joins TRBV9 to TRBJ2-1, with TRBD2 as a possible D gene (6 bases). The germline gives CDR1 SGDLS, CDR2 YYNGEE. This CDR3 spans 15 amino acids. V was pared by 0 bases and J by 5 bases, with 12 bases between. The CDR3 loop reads CASSVEPEGNNEQFF. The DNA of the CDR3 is TGTGCCAGCAGCGTAGAACCGGAGGGTAACAATGAGCAGTTCTTC.

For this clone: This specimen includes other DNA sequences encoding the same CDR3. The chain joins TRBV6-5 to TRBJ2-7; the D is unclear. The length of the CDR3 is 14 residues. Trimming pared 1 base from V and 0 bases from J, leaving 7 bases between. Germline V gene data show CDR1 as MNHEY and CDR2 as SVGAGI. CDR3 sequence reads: CASSYFRSSYEQYF. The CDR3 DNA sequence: TGTGCCAGCAGTTACTTCCGGAGCTCCTACGAGCAGTACTTC.

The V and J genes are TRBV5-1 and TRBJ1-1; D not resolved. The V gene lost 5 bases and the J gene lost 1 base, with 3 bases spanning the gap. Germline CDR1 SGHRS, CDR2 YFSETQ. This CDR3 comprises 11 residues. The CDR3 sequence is CASRQNTEAFF. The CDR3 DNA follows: TGCGCCAGCAGGCAGAACACTGAAGCTTTCTTT.

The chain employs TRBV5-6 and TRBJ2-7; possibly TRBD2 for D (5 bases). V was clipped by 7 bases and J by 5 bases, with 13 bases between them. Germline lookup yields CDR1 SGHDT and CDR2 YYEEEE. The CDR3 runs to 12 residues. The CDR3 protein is CASGRAGDEQYF. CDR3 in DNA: TGTGCCAGCGGTAGGGCGGGCGACGAGCAGTACTTC. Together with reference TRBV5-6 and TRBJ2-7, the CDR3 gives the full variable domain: DAGVTQSPTHLIKTRGQQVTLRCSPKSGHDTVSWYQQALGQGPQFIFQYYEEEERQRGNFPDRFSGHQFPNYSSELNVNALLLGDSALYLCASGRAGDEQYFGPGTRLTVT.

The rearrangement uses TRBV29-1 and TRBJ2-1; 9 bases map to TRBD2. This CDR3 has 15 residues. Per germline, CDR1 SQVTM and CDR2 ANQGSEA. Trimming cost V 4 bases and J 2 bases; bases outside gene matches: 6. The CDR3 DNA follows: TGCAGCGTTGGTAGCGGGAGTAGGACCTACAATGAGCAGTTCTTC. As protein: CSVGSGSRTYNEQFF.

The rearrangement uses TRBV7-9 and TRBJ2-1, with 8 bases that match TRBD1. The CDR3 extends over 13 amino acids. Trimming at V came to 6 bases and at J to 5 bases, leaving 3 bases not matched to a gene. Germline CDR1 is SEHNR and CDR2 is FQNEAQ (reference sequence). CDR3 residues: CASSDRGDNEQFF. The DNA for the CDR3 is TGTGCCAGCAGTGACAGGGGCGACAATGAGCAGTTCTTC.

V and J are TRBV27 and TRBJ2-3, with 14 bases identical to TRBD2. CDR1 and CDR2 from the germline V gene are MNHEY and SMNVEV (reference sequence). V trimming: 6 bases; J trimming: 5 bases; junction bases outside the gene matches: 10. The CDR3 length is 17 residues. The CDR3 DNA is TGTGCCAGCAGCCCAAGACTAGCGGGAGGGCCTAGAGATACGCAGTATTTT. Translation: CASSPRLAGGPRDTQYF.

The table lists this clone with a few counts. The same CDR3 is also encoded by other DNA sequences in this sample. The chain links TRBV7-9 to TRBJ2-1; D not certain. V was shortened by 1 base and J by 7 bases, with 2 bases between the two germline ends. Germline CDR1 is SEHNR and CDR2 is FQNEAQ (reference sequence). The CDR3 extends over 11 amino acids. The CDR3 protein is CASSLGNEQFF. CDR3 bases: TGTGCCAGCAGCTTAGGTAATGAGCAGTTCTTC.